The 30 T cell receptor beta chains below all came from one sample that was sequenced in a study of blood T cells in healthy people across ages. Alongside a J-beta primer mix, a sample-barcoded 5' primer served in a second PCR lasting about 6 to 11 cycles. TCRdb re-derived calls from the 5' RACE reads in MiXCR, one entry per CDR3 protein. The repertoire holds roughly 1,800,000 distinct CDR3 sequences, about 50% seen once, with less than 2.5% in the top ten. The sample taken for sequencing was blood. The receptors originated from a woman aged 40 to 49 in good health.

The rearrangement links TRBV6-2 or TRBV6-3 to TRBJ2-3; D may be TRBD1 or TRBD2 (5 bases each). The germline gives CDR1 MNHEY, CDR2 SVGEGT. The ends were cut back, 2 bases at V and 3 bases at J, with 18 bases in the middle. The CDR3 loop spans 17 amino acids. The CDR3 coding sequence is TGTGCCAGCAGTTACCCACGGCAGGGCCGGAGGACAGATACGCAGTATTTT. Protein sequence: CASSYPRQGRRTDTQYF.

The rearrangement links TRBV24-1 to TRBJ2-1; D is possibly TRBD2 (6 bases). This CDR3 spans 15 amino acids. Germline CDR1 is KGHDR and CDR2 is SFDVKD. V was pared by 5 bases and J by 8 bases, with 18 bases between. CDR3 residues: CATSGLLPEGDEQFF. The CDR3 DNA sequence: TGTGCCACCAGTGGACTCCTCCCGGAGGGAGATGAGCAGTTCTTC.

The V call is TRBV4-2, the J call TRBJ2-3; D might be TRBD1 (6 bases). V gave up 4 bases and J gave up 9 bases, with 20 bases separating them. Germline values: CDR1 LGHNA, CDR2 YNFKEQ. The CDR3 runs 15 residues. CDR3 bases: TGTGCCAGCAGCCCCAGGGACATGGGTTCTAAGACGCAGTATTTT. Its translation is CASSPRDMGSKTQYF.

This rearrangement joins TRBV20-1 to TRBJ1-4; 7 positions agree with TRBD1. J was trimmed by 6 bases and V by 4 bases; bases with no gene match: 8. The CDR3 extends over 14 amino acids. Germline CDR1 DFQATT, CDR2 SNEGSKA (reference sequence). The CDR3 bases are TGCAGTGCTACAAGACAGGGAGGATATGAAAAACTGTTTTTT. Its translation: CSATRQGGYEKLFF.

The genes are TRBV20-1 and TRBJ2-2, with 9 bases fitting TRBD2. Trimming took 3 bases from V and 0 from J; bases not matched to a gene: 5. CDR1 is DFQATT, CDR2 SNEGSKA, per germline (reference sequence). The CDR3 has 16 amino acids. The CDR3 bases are TGCAGTGCTAGGACTAGCGGCTCATCGAACACCGGGGAGCTGTTTTTT. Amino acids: CSARTSGSSNTGELFF.

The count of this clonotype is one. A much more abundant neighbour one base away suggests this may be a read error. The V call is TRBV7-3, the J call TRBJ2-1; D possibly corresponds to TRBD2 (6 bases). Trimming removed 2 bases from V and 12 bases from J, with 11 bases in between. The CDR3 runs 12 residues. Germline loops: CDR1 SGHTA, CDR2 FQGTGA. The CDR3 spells CASSLSSGGQFF. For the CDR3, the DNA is TGTGCCAGCAGCTTATCGTCCGGGGGGCAGTTCTTC.

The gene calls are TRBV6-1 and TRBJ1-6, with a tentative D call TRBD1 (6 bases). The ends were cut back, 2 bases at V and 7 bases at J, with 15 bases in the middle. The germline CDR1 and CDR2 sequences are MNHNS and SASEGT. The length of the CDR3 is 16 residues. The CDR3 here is CASSERGGRPNSPLHF. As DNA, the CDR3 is TGTGCCAGCAGTGAAAGGGGGGGTCGCCCAAATTCACCCCTCCACTTT.

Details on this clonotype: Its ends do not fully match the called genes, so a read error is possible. CDR3 coding DNA: TGCGCCAGCGGCTTGGCCGAGCGCCGCTCTGGGGCCAACGTCCTGACTTTC. Its translation is CASGLAERRSGANVLTF. The chain couples TRBV5-1 to TRBJ2-6; D is uncertain. The CDR3 has 17 residues. Germline lookup yields CDR1 SGHRS and CDR2 YFSETQ.

The CDR3 sequence is CSAPGQGYQPQHF. In DNA form, the CDR3 reads TGCAGTGCGCCGGGACAGGGGTATCAGCCCCAGCATTTT. This rearrangement joins TRBV20-1 to TRBJ1-5; 10 nucleotides match TRBD1. V trimming: 6 bases; J trimming: 5 bases; junction bases outside the gene matches: 4. Germline V gene sequence: CDR1 DFQATT, CDR2 SNEGSKA (reference sequence). The CDR3 spans 13 residues.

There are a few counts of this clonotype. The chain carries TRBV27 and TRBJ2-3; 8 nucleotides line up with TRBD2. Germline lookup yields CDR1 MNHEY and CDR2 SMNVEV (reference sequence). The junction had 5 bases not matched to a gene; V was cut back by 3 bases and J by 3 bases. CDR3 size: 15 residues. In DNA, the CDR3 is TGTGCCAGCAGTTTTCTGAGCGGGGGAACAGATACGCAGTATTTT. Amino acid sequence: CASSFLSGGTDTQYF.

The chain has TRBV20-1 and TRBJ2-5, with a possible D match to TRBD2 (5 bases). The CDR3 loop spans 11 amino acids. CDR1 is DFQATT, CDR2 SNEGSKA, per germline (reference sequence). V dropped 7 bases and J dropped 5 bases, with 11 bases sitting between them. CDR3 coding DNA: TGCAGTGGGACTTTGTTCGAGACCCAGTACTTC. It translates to CSGTLFETQYF.

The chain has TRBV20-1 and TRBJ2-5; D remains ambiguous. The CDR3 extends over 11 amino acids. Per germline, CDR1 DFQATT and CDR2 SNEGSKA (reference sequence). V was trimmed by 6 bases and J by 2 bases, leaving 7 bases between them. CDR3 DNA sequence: TGCAGTGCGGTAGATCAAGAGACCCAGTACTTC. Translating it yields CSAVDQETQYF.

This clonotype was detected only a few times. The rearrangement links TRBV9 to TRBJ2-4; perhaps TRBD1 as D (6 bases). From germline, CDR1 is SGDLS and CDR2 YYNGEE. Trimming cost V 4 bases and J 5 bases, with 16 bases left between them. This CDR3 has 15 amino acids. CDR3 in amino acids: CASSRSGTIENIQYF. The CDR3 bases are TGTGCCAGCAGCCGATCCGGGACAATCGAAAACATTCAGTACTTC.

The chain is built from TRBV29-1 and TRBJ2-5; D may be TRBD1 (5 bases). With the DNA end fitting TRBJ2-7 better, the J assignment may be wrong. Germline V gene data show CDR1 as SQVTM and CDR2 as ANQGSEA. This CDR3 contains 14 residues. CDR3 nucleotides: TGCAGCGTTGCCCGAACCCAGGACAACCGCGAGCAGTACTTC. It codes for CSVARTQDNREQYF.

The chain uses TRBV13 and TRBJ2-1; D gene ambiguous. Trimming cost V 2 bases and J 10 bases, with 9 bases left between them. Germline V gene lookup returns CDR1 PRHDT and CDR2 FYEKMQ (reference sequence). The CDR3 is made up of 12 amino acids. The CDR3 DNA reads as TGTGCCAGCAGCTTACATCTATCGGAGCAGTTCTTC. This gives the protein CASSLHLSEQFF.

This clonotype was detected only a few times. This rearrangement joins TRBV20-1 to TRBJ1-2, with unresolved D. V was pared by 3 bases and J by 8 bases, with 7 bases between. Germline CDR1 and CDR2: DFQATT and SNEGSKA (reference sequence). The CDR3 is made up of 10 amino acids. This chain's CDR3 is CSASLRGYTF. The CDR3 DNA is TGCAGTGCTAGTCTACGGGGCTACACCTTC.

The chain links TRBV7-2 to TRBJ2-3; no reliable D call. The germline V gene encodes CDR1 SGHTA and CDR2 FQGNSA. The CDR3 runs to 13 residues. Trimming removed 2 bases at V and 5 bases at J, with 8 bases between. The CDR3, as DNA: TGTGCCAGCAGCTTACGCTTACGAGATACGCAGTATTTT. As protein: CASSLRLRDTQYF.

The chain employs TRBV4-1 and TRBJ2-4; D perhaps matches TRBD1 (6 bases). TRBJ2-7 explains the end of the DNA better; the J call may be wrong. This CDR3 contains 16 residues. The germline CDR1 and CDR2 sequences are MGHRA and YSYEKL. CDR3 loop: CASSQRQGTGSYEQYF. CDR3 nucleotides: TGCGCCAGCAGCCAGAGGCAGGGGACGGGCTCCTACGAGCAGTACTTC.

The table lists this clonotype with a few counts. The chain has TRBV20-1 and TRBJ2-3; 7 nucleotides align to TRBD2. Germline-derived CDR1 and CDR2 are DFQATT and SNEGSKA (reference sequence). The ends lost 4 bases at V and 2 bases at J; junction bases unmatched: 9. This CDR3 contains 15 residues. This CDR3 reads CSAMDGLDDTDTQYF. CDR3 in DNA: TGCAGTGCTATGGATGGACTAGACGACACAGATACGCAGTATTTT.

CDR3 loop: CASSLAGKRYNSPLHF. The CDR3 nucleotides read TGCGCCAGCAGCTTGGCCGGTAAACGGTATAATTCACCCCTCCACTTT. The V and J genes are TRBV5-1 and TRBJ1-6; D is undetermined. Per germline, CDR1 SGHRS and CDR2 YFSETQ. This CDR3 is built from 16 residues. The V gene lost 0 bases and the J gene lost 4 bases, with 11 bases spanning the gap.

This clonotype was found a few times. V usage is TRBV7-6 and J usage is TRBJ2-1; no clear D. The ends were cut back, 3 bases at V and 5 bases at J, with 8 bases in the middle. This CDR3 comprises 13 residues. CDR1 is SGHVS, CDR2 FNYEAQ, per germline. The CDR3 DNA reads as TGTGCCAGCAGCTTGTACGGCCACAATGAGCAGTTCTTC. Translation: CASSLYGHNEQFF. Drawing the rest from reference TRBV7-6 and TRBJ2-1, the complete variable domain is GAGVSQSPRYKVTKRGQDVALRCDPISGHVSLYWYRQALGQGPEFLTYFNYEAQQDKSGLPNDRFSAERPEGSISTLTIQRTEQRDSAMYRCASSLYGHNEQFFGPGTRLTVL.

The chain's CDR3 is CSARPQRASAEQFF. CDR3 nucleotide sequence: TGCAGTGCTAGGCCCCAGCGGGCCTCGGCTGAGCAGTTCTTC. The V and J genes are TRBV20-1 and TRBJ2-1, with D perhaps matching TRBD2 (6 bases). This CDR3 has 14 residues. Germline loops: CDR1 DFQATT, CDR2 SNEGSKA (reference sequence). The ends were cut back, 3 bases at V and 9 bases at J, with 18 bases in the middle.

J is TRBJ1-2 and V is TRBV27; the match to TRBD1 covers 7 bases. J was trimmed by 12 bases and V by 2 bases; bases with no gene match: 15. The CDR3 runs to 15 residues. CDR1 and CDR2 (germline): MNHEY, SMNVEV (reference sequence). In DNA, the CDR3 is TGTGCCAGCAGTTTAAATACAGGGGAACGGGTCGGCCACACCTTC. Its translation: CASSLNTGERVGHTF.

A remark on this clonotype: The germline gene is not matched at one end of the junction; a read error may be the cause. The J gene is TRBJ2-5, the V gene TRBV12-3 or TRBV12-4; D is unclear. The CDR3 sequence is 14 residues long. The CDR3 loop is CASSLGGSAEAQYF. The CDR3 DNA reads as TGTGCCAGCAGTTTAGGGGGTTCGGCAGAGGCCCAGTACTTC.

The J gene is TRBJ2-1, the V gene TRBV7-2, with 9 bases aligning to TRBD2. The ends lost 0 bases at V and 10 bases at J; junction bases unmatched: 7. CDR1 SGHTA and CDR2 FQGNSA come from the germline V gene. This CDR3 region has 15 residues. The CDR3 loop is CASSLAQRGALEQFF. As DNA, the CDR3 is TGTGCCAGCAGCTTAGCGCAGCGGGGGGCATTAGAGCAGTTCTTC.

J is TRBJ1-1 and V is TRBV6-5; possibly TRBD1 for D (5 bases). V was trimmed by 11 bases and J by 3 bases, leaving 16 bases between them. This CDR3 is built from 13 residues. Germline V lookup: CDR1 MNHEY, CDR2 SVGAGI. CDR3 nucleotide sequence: TGTGCCTCGGGCAGGGCGAGGGACACTGAAGCTTTCTTT. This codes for CASGRARDTEAFF.

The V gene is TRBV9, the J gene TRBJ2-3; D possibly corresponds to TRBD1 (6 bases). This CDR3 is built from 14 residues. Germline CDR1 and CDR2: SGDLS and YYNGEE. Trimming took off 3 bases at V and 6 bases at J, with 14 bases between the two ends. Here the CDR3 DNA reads TGTGCCAGCAGCGGGGGGCGTGTTTCCGATACGCAGTATTTT. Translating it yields CASSGGRVSDTQYF.

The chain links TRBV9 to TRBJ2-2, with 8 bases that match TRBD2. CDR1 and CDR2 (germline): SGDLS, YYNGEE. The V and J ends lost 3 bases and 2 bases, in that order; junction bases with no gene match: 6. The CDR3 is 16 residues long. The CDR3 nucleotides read TGTGCCAGCAGCGGAGTCGGGGGGGCAAACACCGGGGAGCTGTTTTTT. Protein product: CASSGVGGANTGELFF.

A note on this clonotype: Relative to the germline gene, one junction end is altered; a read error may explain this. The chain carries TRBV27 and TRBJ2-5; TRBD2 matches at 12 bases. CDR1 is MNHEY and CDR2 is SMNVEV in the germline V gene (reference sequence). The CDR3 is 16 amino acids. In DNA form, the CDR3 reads TGTGCCAGCAGTCCTACTAGCGGGGGGTATCAAGAGACCGAGTACTTC. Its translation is CASSPTSGGYQETEYF.

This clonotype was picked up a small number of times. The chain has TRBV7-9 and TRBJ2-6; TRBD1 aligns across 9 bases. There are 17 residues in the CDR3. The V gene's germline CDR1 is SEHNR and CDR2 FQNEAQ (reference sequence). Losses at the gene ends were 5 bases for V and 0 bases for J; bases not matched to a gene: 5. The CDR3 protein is CASSPDRGSSGANVLTF. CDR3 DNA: TGTGCCAGCAGCCCAGACAGGGGGTCCTCTGGGGCCAACGTCCTGACTTTC. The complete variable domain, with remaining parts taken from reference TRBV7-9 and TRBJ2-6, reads DTGVSQNPRHKITKRGQNVTFRCDPISEHNRLYWYRQTLGQGPEFLTYFQNEAQLEKSRLLSDRFSAERPKGSFSTLEIQRTEQGDSAMYLCASSPDRGSSGANVLTFGAGSRLTVL.